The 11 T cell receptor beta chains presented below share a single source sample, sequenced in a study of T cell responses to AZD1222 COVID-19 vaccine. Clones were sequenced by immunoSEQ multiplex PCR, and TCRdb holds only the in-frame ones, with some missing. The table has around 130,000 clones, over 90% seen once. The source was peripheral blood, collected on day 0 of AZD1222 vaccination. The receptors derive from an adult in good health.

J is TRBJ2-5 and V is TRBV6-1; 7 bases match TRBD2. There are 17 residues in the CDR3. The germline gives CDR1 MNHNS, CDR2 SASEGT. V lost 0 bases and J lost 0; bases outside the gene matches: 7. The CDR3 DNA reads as TGTGCCAGCAGTGAAGCGGGGACTATCCCGTACCAAGAGACCCAGTACTTC. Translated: CASSEAGTIPYQETQYF.

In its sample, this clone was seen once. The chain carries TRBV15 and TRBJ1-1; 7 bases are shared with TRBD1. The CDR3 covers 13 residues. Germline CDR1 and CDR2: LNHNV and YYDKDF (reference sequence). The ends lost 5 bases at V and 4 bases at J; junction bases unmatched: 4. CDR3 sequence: CATSQTGLTEAFF. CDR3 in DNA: TGTGCCACCAGCCAGACAGGGCTCACTGAAGCTTTCTTT.

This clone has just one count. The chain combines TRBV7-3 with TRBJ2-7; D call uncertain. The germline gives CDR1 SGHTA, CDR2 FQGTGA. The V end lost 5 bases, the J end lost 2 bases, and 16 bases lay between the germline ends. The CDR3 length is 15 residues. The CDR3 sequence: CASSVGATGAYEQYF. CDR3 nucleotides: TGTGCCAGCAGCGTAGGAGCAACTGGGGCCTACGAGCAGTACTTC.

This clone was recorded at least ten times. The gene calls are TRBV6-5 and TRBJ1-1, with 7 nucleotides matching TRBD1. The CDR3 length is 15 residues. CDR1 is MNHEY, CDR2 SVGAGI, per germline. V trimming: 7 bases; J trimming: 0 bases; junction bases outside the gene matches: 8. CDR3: CASTRQGSVNTEAFF. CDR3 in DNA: TGTGCCAGCACCAGACAGGGTTCCGTGAACACTGAAGCTTTCTTT.

The CDR3: CASSKGLALYEQYF. Written as DNA, the CDR3 is TGTGCCAGCAGCAAAGGACTAGCGCTCTACGAGCAGTACTTC. The V gene is TRBV5-4, the J gene TRBJ2-7, with 9 nucleotides matching TRBD2. In germline, CDR1 is SGHNT, CDR2 YYREEE (reference sequence). V gave up 4 bases and J gave up 3 bases; unmatched junction bases: 5. CDR3 length: 14 residues.

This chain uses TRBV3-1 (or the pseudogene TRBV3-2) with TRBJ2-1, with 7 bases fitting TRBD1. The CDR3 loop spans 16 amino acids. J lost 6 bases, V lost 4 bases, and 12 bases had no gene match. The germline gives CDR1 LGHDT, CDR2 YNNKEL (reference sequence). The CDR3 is CASSPRQGGLPNEQFF. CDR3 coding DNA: TGTGCCAGCAGCCCCAGACAGGGTGGATTGCCCAATGAGCAGTTCTTC.

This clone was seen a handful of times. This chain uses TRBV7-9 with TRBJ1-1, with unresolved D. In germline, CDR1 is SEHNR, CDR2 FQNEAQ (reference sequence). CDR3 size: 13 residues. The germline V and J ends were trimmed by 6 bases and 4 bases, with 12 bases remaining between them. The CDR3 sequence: CASRDGRRTEAFF. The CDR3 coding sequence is TGTGCCAGCAGGGACGGGCGGCGCACTGAAGCTTTCTTT.

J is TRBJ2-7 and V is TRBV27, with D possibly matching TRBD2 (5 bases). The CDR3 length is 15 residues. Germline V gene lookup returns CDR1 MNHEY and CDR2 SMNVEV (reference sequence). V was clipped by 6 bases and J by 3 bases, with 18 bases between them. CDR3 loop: CASRMSRNRGYEQYF. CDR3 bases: TGTGCCAGCAGGATGAGTCGGAATCGGGGCTACGAGCAGTACTTC.

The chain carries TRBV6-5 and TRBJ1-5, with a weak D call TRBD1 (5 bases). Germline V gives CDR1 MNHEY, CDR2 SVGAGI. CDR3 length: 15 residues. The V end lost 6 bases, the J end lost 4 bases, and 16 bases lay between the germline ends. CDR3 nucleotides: TGTGCCAGCAGATCCGCCGGGGGTGAGAATCAGCCCCAGCATTTT. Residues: CASRSAGGENQPQHF.

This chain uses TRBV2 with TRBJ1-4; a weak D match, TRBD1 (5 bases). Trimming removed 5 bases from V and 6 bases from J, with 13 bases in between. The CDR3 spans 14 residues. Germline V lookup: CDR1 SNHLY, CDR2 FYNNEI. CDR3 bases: TGTGCCAGCAGTCGGGACGGCGGGGATGAAAAACTGTTTTTT. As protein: CASSRDGGDEKLFF.

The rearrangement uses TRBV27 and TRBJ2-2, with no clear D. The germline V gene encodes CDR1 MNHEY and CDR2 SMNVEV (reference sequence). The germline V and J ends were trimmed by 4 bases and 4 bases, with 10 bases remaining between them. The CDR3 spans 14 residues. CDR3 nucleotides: TGTGCCAGCAGTTCATTGGGGTCCACCGGGGAGCTGTTTTTT. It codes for CASSSLGSTGELFF.